The 25 T cell receptor beta chains below all came from one sample that was sequenced in a study of cytomegalovirus exposure and HLA in healthy donors. 60 Vbeta and 13 Jbeta primers were used in PCR. Generated by immunoSEQ multiplex PCR, the TCRdb table keeps only in-frame clones and is missing some. This sample carries roughly 200,000 clones, 87% of them seen once, and the ten largest clones take around 1.4%. The specimen sequenced was PBMCs. These receptors originate from a man aged 30 to 39 in good health and CMV-seronegative.

The table lists this clone with a few counts. As DNA, the CDR3 is TGTGCCAGCTCACCCCTTGCGGGGACAGGGGCCCACGAGCAGTACTTC. This translates into CASSPLAGTGAHEQYF. J is TRBJ2-7 and V is TRBV18; 10 bases are a match to TRBD1. Per the germline V gene, CDR1 is KGHSH and CDR2 is LQKENI. The CDR3 is made up of 16 amino acids. Trimming removed 3 bases from V and 5 bases from J; junction bases left unmatched: 10.

The chain links TRBV4-3 to TRBJ2-4, with 10 bases identical to TRBD2. Germline V gene sequence: CDR1 LGHNA, CDR2 YSLEER. V lost 4 bases, J lost 0 bases, and 12 bases stayed unmatched. The CDR3 loop spans 19 amino acids. The CDR3 here is CASSPLPASGSLAKNIQYF. CDR3 bases: TGCGCCAGCAGCCCCCTCCCCGCTAGCGGGAGCCTAGCCAAAAACATTCAGTACTTC.

This clone was detected a few times. The chain is built from TRBV28 and TRBJ1-5; D remains ambiguous. The CDR3 loop spans 15 amino acids. In germline, CDR1 is MDHEN, CDR2 SYDVKM. The V end lost 7 bases, the J end lost 4 bases, and 17 bases lay between the germline ends. The CDR3 DNA reads TGTGCCAGCAACCACGAGGGAAGGGCGAATCAGCCCCAGCATTTT. Its translation is CASNHEGRANQPQHF.

For the CDR3, the DNA is TGTGCCAGCAGTCCAACAGGCCAGAGTGAAAAACTGTTTTTT. Translating it yields CASSPTGQSEKLFF. The V gene is TRBV25-1, the J gene TRBJ1-4, with D tentatively TRBD1 (5 bases). The CDR3 totals 14 residues. Between the trimmed V and J ends, which lost 5 bases and 7 bases, there was a span of 14 bases. Germline CDR1 and CDR2: MGHDK and SYGVNS.

CDR3 nucleotides: TGTGCCAGCAGCTCCCACAGCCTCTCTGGAAACACCATATATTTT. This sequence encodes CASSSHSLSGNTIYF. The rearrangement joins TRBV7-2 to TRBJ1-3; D unclear. The V end lost 4 bases, the J end lost 0 bases, and 10 bases lay between the germline ends. Per germline, CDR1 SGHTA and CDR2 FQGNSA. CDR3 length equals 15 residues.

This clone was detected a few times. This sequence joins TRBV6-5 and TRBJ1-1; no clear D gene. The CDR3 length is 14 residues. Germline assignment: CDR1 MNHEY and CDR2 SVGAGI. V was clipped by 10 bases and J by 5 bases, with 20 bases between them. CDR3 nucleotide sequence: TGTGCCACCTCGCGGGTTGGGCCGGGAACTGAAGCTTTCTTT. This encodes CATSRVGPGTEAFF.

As to this clone: Germline and junction disagree at one end, which may indicate a read error. This rearrangement joins TRBV7-9 to TRBJ2-5; TRBD2 matches at 7 bases. Germline values: CDR1 SEHNR, CDR2 FQNEAQ (reference sequence). There are 13 residues in the CDR3. The CDR3 loop reads CSSAGVREETQYF. The CDR3 nucleotides are TGTTCCAGCGCGGGAGTGCGGGAAGAGACCCAGTACTTC.

The chain employs TRBV5-1 and TRBJ1-1; D unresolved. Trimming took off 0 bases at V and 5 bases at J, with 17 bases between the two ends. The CDR3 covers 16 residues. Germline V CDR1 and CDR2: SGHRS, YFSETQ. This CDR3 reads CASSLDLGEVQTEAFF. Here the CDR3 DNA reads TGCGCCAGCAGCTTGGATCTGGGAGAGGTACAAACTGAAGCTTTCTTT.

The chain has TRBV5-4 and TRBJ2-2, with a tentative D call TRBD2 (5 bases). CDR3 size: 14 residues. V was shortened by 2 bases and J by 2 bases, with 7 bases between the two germline ends. Germline-derived CDR1 and CDR2 are SGHNT and YYREEE (reference sequence). The CDR3 reads CASSFRGNTGELFF. In DNA, the CDR3 is TGTGCCAGCAGCTTCCGGGGAAACACCGGGGAGCTGTTTTTT.

This clone was found once. V gene TRBV7-2 combines with J gene TRBJ1-5; D gene unclear. The CDR3 extends over 15 amino acids. The germline CDR1 and CDR2 sequences are SGHTA and FQGNSA. V lost 5 bases to trimming and J lost 4 bases, with 15 bases between them. The CDR3 region has the DNA TGTGCCAGCAGCAAAGGACTTGGCAGGAATCAGCCCCAGCATTTT. Protein sequence: CASSKGLGRNQPQHF.

This chain links TRBV7-8 with TRBJ2-3; 9 nucleotides line up with TRBD2. The germline V gene encodes CDR1 SGHVS and CDR2 FQNEAQ. The CDR3 sequence is 14 residues long. V was clipped by 6 bases and J by 4 bases; unmatched bases: 5. The CDR3 DNA sequence: TGTGCCAGCAGGTCCAGCGGGGGGCCAGATACGCAGTATTTT. This gives the protein CASRSSGGPDTQYF.

This chain joins TRBV29-1 and TRBJ1-2; D possibly corresponds to TRBD1 (5 bases). This CDR3 has 12 amino acids. Germline CDR1 is SQVTM and CDR2 is ANQGSEA. V lost 0 bases to trimming and J lost 4 bases, with 6 bases between them. The CDR3 reads CSVEDRVYGYTF. The CDR3 nucleotides are TGCAGCGTTGAAGACAGGGTCTATGGCTACACCTTC.

The chain carries TRBV6-1 and TRBJ2-5, with 8 bases that match TRBD1. Germline V gene lookup returns CDR1 MNHNS and CDR2 SASEGT. The trim removed 7 bases at V and 5 bases at J, leaving 12 bases unmatched. The CDR3 has 15 residues. The CDR3 spells CASTEGPGGQETQYF. CDR3 nucleotide sequence: TGTGCCAGCACCGAAGGCCCAGGGGGCCAGGAGACCCAGTACTTC.

The V call is TRBV27, the J call TRBJ2-1; D gene ambiguous. The length of the CDR3 is 13 residues. The germline CDR1 and CDR2 sequences are MNHEY and SMNVEV (reference sequence). V lost 3 bases and J 3 bases, leaving 6 bases between the germline ends. The CDR3 here is CASSFTSYNEQFF. The DNA of the CDR3 is TGTGCCAGCAGTTTTACCAGCTACAATGAGCAGTTCTTC.

Worth noting for this clone: Other DNA sequences in the sample encode the same CDR3. DNA for the CDR3: TGCAGCGTTGAAGGGGTAGCGGGAGGCCAGGATACGCAGTATTTT. Translation gives CSVEGVAGGQDTQYF. The chain combines TRBV29-1 with TRBJ2-3, with 10 bases aligning to TRBD2. There are 15 residues in the CDR3. Per the germline V gene, CDR1 is SQVTM and CDR2 is ANQGSEA. V shed 1 base and J 6 bases; nucleotides not matched to a gene: 7.

The chain is built from TRBV28 and TRBJ1-6; 10 bases are shared with TRBD1. CDR1 is MDHEN and CDR2 is SYDVKM in the germline V gene. After removal of 10 bases from V and 9 bases from J, the junction contained 12 bases not matched to a gene. The CDR3 contains 15 residues. CDR3 amino acids: CATKGGGQGSSPLHF. The CDR3 coding sequence is TGTGCCACCAAAGGGGGGGGACAGGGGAGTTCACCCCTCCACTTT.

V gene TRBV10-3 combines with J gene TRBJ2-3, with 9 bases that match TRBD1. Germline assignment: CDR1 ENHRY and CDR2 SYGVKD. This CDR3 region has 16 residues. Losses at the gene ends were 3 bases for V and 5 bases for J; bases not matched to a gene: 9. The CDR3 loop reads CAISDSGTGKGDTQYF. As DNA, the CDR3 is TGTGCCATCAGTGACTCCGGGACAGGGAAAGGAGATACGCAGTATTTT.

Note on this clone: A read error is likely, as this CDR3 ends without the conserved phenylalanine or tryptophan. The chain joins TRBV5-6 to TRBJ1-2; 8 bases match TRBD1. The V segment lost 3 bases and the J segment 4 bases; nucleotides outside the gene matches: 5. Germline CDR1 is SGHDT and CDR2 is YYEEEE. The CDR3 loop spans 14 amino acids. This CDR3 is CASSSPGQAYGYTS. The CDR3 DNA reads TGTGCCAGCAGCTCGCCGGGACAGGCCTATGGCTACACCTCC.

J is TRBJ1-5 and V is TRBV6-5; a possible D gene is TRBD1 (6 bases). The CDR3 extends over 13 amino acids. The germline V and J ends were trimmed by 8 bases and 6 bases, with 14 bases remaining between them. Looked up from germline, CDR1 is MNHEY and CDR2 is SVGAGI. Written as DNA, the CDR3 is TGTGCCAGCCGCAGGGGCGGCAGTCAGCCCCAGCATTTT. Its translation is CASRRGGSQPQHF.

This clone was seen only once. V gene TRBV4-2 combines with J gene TRBJ1-3, with TRBD1 as a possible D gene (5 bases). The CDR3 spans 19 residues. Germline V lookup: CDR1 LGHNA, CDR2 YNFKEQ. V lost 1 base and J lost 1, with 20 bases in between. CDR3 coding DNA: TGTGCCAGCAGCCAAGGGCGGGTCGGGGACTTACTTTCTGGAAACACCATATATTTT. Its translation is CASSQGRVGDLLSGNTIYF.

The chain is built from TRBV5-1 and TRBJ2-1; D remains unclear. CDR1 SGHRS and CDR2 YFSETQ come from the germline V gene. The CDR3 is 15 amino acids. V gave up 2 bases and J gave up 0 bases, with 9 bases separating them. Here the CDR3 reads CASSFIPSSYNEQFF. CDR3 DNA sequence: TGCGCCAGCAGCTTTATCCCGAGCTCCTACAATGAGCAGTTCTTC. Full variable domain (remainder filled in from reference TRBV5-1 and TRBJ2-1): KAGVTQTPRYLIKTRGQQVTLSCSPISGHRSVSWYQQTPGQGLQFLFEYFSETQRNKGNFPGRFSGRQFSNSRSEMNVSTLELGDSALYLCASSFIPSSYNEQFFGPGTRLTVL.

This chain uses TRBV2 with TRBJ2-4, with D perhaps TRBD2 (5 bases). The CDR3 totals 16 residues. Germline V CDR1 and CDR2: SNHLY, FYNNEI. The V gene lost 6 bases and the J gene lost 9 bases, with 24 bases spanning the gap. The CDR3 coding sequence is TGTGCCAGCAGCGGGAACCTGGACGCTCAGAGGAGCATTCAGTACTTC. It translates to CASSGNLDAQRSIQYF.

The table lists this clone with a count of one. The chain recombines TRBV5-1 with TRBJ2-1, with TRBD2 matching over 10 bases. Trimming cost V 0 bases and J 7 bases; bases outside gene matches: 7. Per the germline V gene, CDR1 is SGHRS and CDR2 is YFSETQ. CDR3 size: 16 residues. In nucleotides, the CDR3 is TGCGCCAGCAGCTTGGCCCTCAGCGGGGGGGCGAATGAGCAGTTCTTC. It specifies CASSLALSGGANEQFF.

Only one count was recorded for this clone. In the same sample, other DNA sequences code for this CDR3. This chain connects TRBV7-9 to TRBJ1-1; D is unclear. CDR1 SEHNR and CDR2 FQNEAQ come from the germline V gene (reference sequence). CDR3 length: 14 amino acids. The ends were cut back, 2 bases at V and 1 base at J, with 8 bases in the middle. CDR3 residues: CASSLSGGNTEAFF. The CDR3 coding sequence is TGTGCCAGCAGCTTATCAGGAGGGAACACTGAAGCTTTCTTT.

V gene TRBV6-1 combines with J gene TRBJ2-5; D possibly corresponds to TRBD2 (5 bases). The J call is doubtful: the DNA matches TRBJ2-7 better. The CDR3 extends over 13 amino acids. The V gene's germline CDR1 is MNHNS and CDR2 SASEGT. The CDR3 bases are TGTGCCAGCAGTGATTTCGGAGGCTACGAGCAGTACTTC. Protein: CASSDFGGYEQYF.